These 26 T cell receptor beta chains came from one sample sequenced in a study of blood T cell repertoires in COVID-19. Libraries were prepared by immunoSEQ multiplex PCR; TCRdb keeps only in-frame clonotypes and omits some of them. The sample includes hundreds of thousands of clones, 70% to 90% of them seen just once. The sequencing sample was made of peripheral blood. These receptors all come from a woman aged 45-60 years with active or convalescent COVID-19.

The rearrangement joins TRBV28 to TRBJ1-4; a weak D match, TRBD1 (5 bases). This CDR3 contains 14 residues. Germline CDR1 is MDHEN and CDR2 is SYDVKM. Trimming took 1 base from V and 8 from J, leaving 11 bases between them. CDR3 DNA sequence: TGTGCCAGCAGTTTATTAGGGGTTCGCGAAAAACTGTTTTTT. Protein sequence: CASSLLGVREKLFF.

The CDR3 sequence: CASGNFGTAANQPQHF. The CDR3 DNA follows: TGTGCCAGTGGGAATTTCGGGACTGCTGCCAATCAGCCCCAGCATTTT. V gene TRBV19 combines with J gene TRBJ1-5, with D perhaps TRBD1 (5 bases). With 8 bases removed from V and 3 bases from J, the gap between germline ends came to 20 bases. The CDR3 is made up of 16 amino acids. Germline loops: CDR1 LNHDA, CDR2 SQIVND (reference sequence).

V and J are TRBV7-2 and TRBJ1-1; D is undetermined. Looked up from germline, CDR1 is SGHTA and CDR2 is FQGNSA. This CDR3 contains 14 residues. Trimming stripped 5 bases from V and 1 base from J, with 11 bases between. CDR3 coding DNA: TGTGCCAGCAGCCCGAGGTACACGAACACTGAAGCTTTCTTT. This encodes CASSPRYTNTEAFF.

V is TRBV28 and J is TRBJ2-1; 7 positions match TRBD2. In germline, CDR1 is MDHEN, CDR2 SYDVKM. This CDR3 has 13 amino acids. V trimming: 3 bases; J trimming: 9 bases; junction bases outside the gene matches: 5. Written as DNA, the CDR3 is TGTGCCAGCAGTTTGTTCCAGCGGGGTGAGCAGTTCTTC. Its translation is CASSLFQRGEQFF.

The V call is TRBV5-4, the J call TRBJ2-3; D may be TRBD1 (6 bases). V dropped 3 bases and J dropped 6 bases, with 17 bases sitting between them. Germline V gene data show CDR1 as SGHNT and CDR2 as YYREEE (reference sequence). This CDR3 contains 15 residues. CDR3 nucleotides: TGTGCCAGCAGCTCGCGAGGGACAAGGATGGATACGCAGTATTTT. Protein sequence: CASSSRGTRMDTQYF.

This chain links TRBV6-5 with TRBJ2-7; TRBD1 might be the D (6 bases). The germline V gene encodes CDR1 MNHEY and CDR2 SVGAGI. CDR3 length: 13 residues. V was pared by 5 bases and J by 3 bases, with 11 bases between. Here the CDR3 reads CASSPRQDYEQYF. CDR3 coding DNA: TGTGCCAGCAGTCCCAGACAGGACTACGAGCAGTACTTC.

The sample holds one count of this clone. V usage is TRBV5-1 and J usage is TRBJ2-1, with D possibly being TRBD2 (5 bases). Per the germline V gene, CDR1 is SGHRS and CDR2 is YFSETQ. The CDR3 runs to 13 residues. V gave up 2 bases and J gave up 3 bases, with 6 bases separating them. CDR3 sequence: CASSFGNYNEQFF. The CDR3 DNA is TGCGCCAGCAGCTTCGGGAACTACAATGAGCAGTTCTTC. The whole variable domain, remainder taken from reference TRBV5-1 and TRBJ2-1, is KAGVTQTPRYLIKTRGQQVTLSCSPISGHRSVSWYQQTPGQGLQFLFEYFSETQRNKGNFPGRFSGRQFSNSRSEMNVSTLELGDSALYLCASSFGNYNEQFFGPGTRLTVL.

The chain couples TRBV5-1 to TRBJ2-5; possibly TRBD2 for D (6 bases). The V and J ends lost 4 bases and 2 bases respectively, with 9 bases between them. Germline loops: CDR1 SGHRS, CDR2 YFSETQ. The CDR3 extends over 13 amino acids. CDR3 in amino acids: CASSGGMQETQYF. The CDR3 DNA reads TGCGCCAGCAGCGGGGGGATGCAAGAGACCCAGTACTTC. Combining the CDR3 with reference TRBV5-1 and TRBJ2-5 gives the whole variable domain KAGVTQTPRYLIKTRGQQVTLSCSPISGHRSVSWYQQTPGQGLQFLFEYFSETQRNKGNFPGRFSGRQFSNSRSEMNVSTLELGDSALYLCASSGGMQETQYFGPGTRLLVL.

The rearrangement joins TRBV4-2 to TRBJ2-7, with 10 bases fitting TRBD1. Germline CDR1 is LGHNA and CDR2 is YNFKEQ. After removal of 4 bases from V and 0 bases from J, the junction contained 6 bases not matched to a gene. This CDR3 contains 16 residues. The CDR3 DNA is TGTGCCAGCAGCCGGCCCGGGACAGGGGTCTCCTACGAGCAGTACTTC. Its protein is CASSRPGTGVSYEQYF.

V gene TRBV29-1 combines with J gene TRBJ2-7; possibly TRBD1 for D (5 bases). Trimming took off 2 bases at V and 2 bases at J, with 7 bases between the two ends. Per germline, CDR1 SQVTM and CDR2 ANQGSEA. The CDR3 has 12 amino acids. The CDR3 DNA sequence: TGCAGCGTTGAAACAGGAGCCTACGAGCAGTACTTC. This codes for CSVETGAYEQYF.

The rearrangement joins TRBV5-8 to TRBJ2-7; 7 positions agree with TRBD2. CDR3 length: 15 amino acids. The germline V gene encodes CDR1 SGHTS and CDR2 YDEGEE. V lost 4 bases to trimming and J lost 3 bases; unmatched junction nucleotides: 10. The CDR3 sequence is CASSPRLAQVYEQYF. In DNA form, the CDR3 reads TGTGCCAGCAGCCCCAGACTAGCCCAGGTCTACGAGCAGTACTTC.

This chain joins TRBV28 and TRBJ2-7; weak D call: TRBD1 (6 bases). Trimming took 4 bases from V and 2 from J, leaving 6 bases between them. This CDR3 spans 12 amino acids. From germline, CDR1 is MDHEN and CDR2 SYDVKM. The CDR3 protein is CASSSGAYEQYF. Here the CDR3 DNA reads TGTGCCAGCAGTTCAGGGGCCTACGAGCAGTACTTC.

This clone was seen only once. The chain recombines TRBV7-2 with TRBJ2-1, with D unresolved. CDR1 SGHTA and CDR2 FQGNSA come from the germline V gene. The CDR3 spans 13 residues. V was cut by 5 bases and J by 5 bases, with 10 bases left in between. DNA of the CDR3: TGTGCCAGCAGCGGAAGACTTAACAATGAGCAGTTCTTC. This encodes CASSGRLNNEQFF.

The chain carries TRBV15 and TRBJ1-2, with a possible D match to TRBD1 (5 bases). Germline V gives CDR1 LNHNV, CDR2 YYDKDF (reference sequence). The CDR3 spans 11 residues. The ends were cut back, 5 bases at V and 8 bases at J, with 9 bases in the middle. CDR3 DNA: TGTGCCACCAGCCGCGGGACCGGCTACACCTTC. It specifies CATSRGTGYTF.

This clone was detected only once. The V and J genes are TRBV18 and TRBJ2-2; D possibly corresponds to TRBD1 (6 bases). Germline CDR1 is KGHSH and CDR2 is LQKENI. CDR3 length equals 13 residues. The V gene lost 8 bases and the J gene lost 4 bases, with 11 bases spanning the gap. The CDR3: CASEQGGTGELFF. For the CDR3, the DNA is TGTGCCAGCGAACAGGGCGGCACCGGGGAGCTGTTTTTT.

V and J are TRBV14 and TRBJ2-3, with D unclear. Trimming pared 5 bases from V and 2 bases from J, leaving 17 bases between. Germline lookup yields CDR1 SGHDN and CDR2 FVKESK. The CDR3 length is 16 residues. In DNA form, the CDR3 reads TGTGCCAGCAGCTTTTATATGGGCTCCACCACAGATACGCAGTATTTT. Amino acids: CASSFYMGSTTDTQYF.

The chain joins TRBV6-6 to TRBJ2-7, with a possible D match to TRBD2 (6 bases). Germline assignment: CDR1 MNHNY and CDR2 SVGAGI (reference sequence). Trimming removed 3 bases from V and 5 bases from J, with 14 bases in between. CDR3 size: 14 residues. CDR3 in DNA: TGTGCCAGCAGTTATGATCCGGGAGCGAACGAGCAGTACTTC. Amino acids: CASSYDPGANEQYF.

This chain links TRBV27 with TRBJ1-2, with D possibly being TRBD1 (6 bases). CDR1 MNHEY and CDR2 SMNVEV come from the germline V gene (reference sequence). V was pared by 7 bases and J by 6 bases, with 18 bases between. The CDR3 totals 14 residues. DNA for the CDR3: TGTGCCAGCAAGAAAGGGGGGGCGCGGAATGGCTACACCTTC. It yields the protein CASKKGGARNGYTF.

The chain joins TRBV21-1 to TRBJ1-5; TRBD1 was called by the table and not checked on the DNA. TRBV21-1 is listed as a pseudogene. This CDR3 contains 16 residues. The CDR3 sequence: CASSKGPGQPNQPQHF. CDR3 DNA sequence: TGTGCCAGCAGCAAAGGACCGGGACAGCCCAATCAGCCCCAGCATTTT.

The chain employs TRBV19 and TRBJ1-1; D remains ambiguous. Germline V gene lookup returns CDR1 LNHDA and CDR2 SQIVND (reference sequence). The CDR3 contains 14 residues. V lost 7 bases, J lost 1 base, and 13 bases lay in between. The CDR3 loop is CASIEWASNTEAFF. The CDR3 nucleotides read TGTGCCAGTATTGAATGGGCGTCGAACACTGAAGCTTTCTTT.

The rearrangement links TRBV4-1 to TRBJ1-2, with 9 bases that match TRBD1. This CDR3 spans 15 amino acids. Per germline, CDR1 MGHRA and CDR2 YSYEKL. V shed 1 base, J shed 4 bases, and the junction held 4 bases outside the gene matches. The CDR3 here is CASSQGTGVPYGYTF. Here the CDR3 DNA reads TGCGCCAGCAGCCAAGGGACAGGGGTCCCCTATGGCTACACCTTC.

The chain has TRBV14 and TRBJ2-7, with 8 bases lining up with TRBD1. Germline CDR1 reads SGHDN; CDR2 reads FVKESK. This CDR3 is 13 amino acids long. J was trimmed by 6 bases and V by 4 bases; bases with no gene match: 5. The CDR3 is CASSLSGTGEQYF. In DNA form, the CDR3 reads TGTGCCAGCAGCCTATCCGGGACAGGCGAGCAGTACTTC. The complete variable domain, with remaining parts taken from reference TRBV14 and TRBJ2-7, reads EAGVTQFPSHSVIEKGQTVTLRCDPISGHDNLYWYRRVMGKEIKFLLHFVKESKQDESGMPNNRFLAERTGGTYSTLKVQPAELEDSGVYFCASSLSGTGEQYFGPGTRLTVT.

V and J are TRBV7-6 and TRBJ1-3; D gene uncertain. Germline V gene sequence: CDR1 SGHVS, CDR2 FNYEAQ. This CDR3 has 15 residues. The ends were cut back, 1 base at V and 1 base at J, with 8 bases in the middle. As DNA, the CDR3 is TGTGCCAGCAGCTTAGGGGCAGGTTCTGGAAACACCATATATTTT. It specifies CASSLGAGSGNTIYF.

The CDR3 protein is CASRRDREQYF. The CDR3 nucleotides read TGTGCCAGCAGGCGTGACAGGGAGCAGTACTTC. This sequence joins TRBV2 and TRBJ2-7, with D maybe TRBD1 (6 bases). Germline CDR1 is SNHLY and CDR2 is FYNNEI. The CDR3 extends over 11 amino acids. V was shortened by 6 bases and J by 7 bases, with 10 bases between the two germline ends.

The rearrangement joins TRBV3-1 (or the pseudogene TRBV3-2) to TRBJ1-1; 10 bases align to TRBD1. CDR3 length equals 14 residues. Germline trimming cut 4 bases from V and 5 bases from J; bases unmatched to any gene: 4. Germline V gene data show CDR1 as LGHDT and CDR2 as YNNKEL (reference sequence). The CDR3 spells CASSLGQGGTEAFF. As DNA, the CDR3 is TGTGCCAGCAGCCTCGGACAGGGGGGAACTGAAGCTTTCTTT.

This clone was counted many times. V gene TRBV7-9 combines with J gene TRBJ2-5, with D unresolved. V shed 4 bases and J shed 4 bases, with 7 bases lying between them. The CDR3 is 12 residues long. Germline CDR1 reads SEHNR; CDR2 reads FQNEAQ (reference sequence). The CDR3 nucleotides are TGTGCCAGCAGCTCGGAGTCAGAGACCCAGTACTTC. Translating it yields CASSSESETQYF. Together with reference TRBV7-9 and TRBJ2-5, the CDR3 gives the full variable domain: DTGVSQNPRHKITKRGQNVTFRCDPISEHNRLYWYRQTLGQGPEFLTYFQNEAQLEKSRLLSDRFSAERPKGSFSTLEIQRTEQGDSAMYLCASSSESETQYFGPGTRLLVL.